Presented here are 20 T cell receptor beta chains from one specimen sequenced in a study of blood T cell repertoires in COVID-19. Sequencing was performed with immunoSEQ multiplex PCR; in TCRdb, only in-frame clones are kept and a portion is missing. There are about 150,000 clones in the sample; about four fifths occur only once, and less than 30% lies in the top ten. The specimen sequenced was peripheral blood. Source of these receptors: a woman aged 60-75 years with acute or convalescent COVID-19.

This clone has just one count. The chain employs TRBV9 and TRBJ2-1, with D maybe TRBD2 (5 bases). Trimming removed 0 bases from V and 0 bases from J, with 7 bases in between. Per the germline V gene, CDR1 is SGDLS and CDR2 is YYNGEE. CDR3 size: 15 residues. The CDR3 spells CASSVGEGSYNEQFF. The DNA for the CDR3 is TGTGCCAGCAGCGTAGGAGAGGGCTCCTACAATGAGCAGTTCTTC. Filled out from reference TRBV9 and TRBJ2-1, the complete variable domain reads DSGVTQTPKHLITATGQRVTLRCSPRSGDLSVYWYQQSLDQGLQFLIQYYNGEERAKGNILERFSAQQFPDLHSELNLSSLELGDSALYFCASSVGEGSYNEQFFGPGTRLTVL.

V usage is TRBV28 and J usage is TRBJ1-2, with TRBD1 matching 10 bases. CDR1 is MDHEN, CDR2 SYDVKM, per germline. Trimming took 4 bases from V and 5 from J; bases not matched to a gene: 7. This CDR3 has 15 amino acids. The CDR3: CASSSPMGQGYGYTF. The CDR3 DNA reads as TGTGCCAGCAGTTCTCCCATGGGACAGGGGTATGGCTACACCTTC.

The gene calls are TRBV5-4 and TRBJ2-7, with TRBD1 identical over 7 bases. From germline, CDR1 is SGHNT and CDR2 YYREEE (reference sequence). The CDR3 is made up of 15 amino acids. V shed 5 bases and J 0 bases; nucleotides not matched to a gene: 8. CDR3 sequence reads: CASSFTGVSSYEQYV. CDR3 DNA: TGTGCCAGCAGTTTCACAGGGGTCAGCTCCTACGAGCAGTACGTC.

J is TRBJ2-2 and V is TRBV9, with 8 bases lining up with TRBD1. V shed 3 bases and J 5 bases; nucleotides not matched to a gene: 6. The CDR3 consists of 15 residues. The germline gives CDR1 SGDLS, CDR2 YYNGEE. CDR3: CASSASGGRTGELFF. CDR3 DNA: TGTGCCAGCAGCGCTTCAGGGGGCCGGACCGGGGAGCTGTTTTTT.

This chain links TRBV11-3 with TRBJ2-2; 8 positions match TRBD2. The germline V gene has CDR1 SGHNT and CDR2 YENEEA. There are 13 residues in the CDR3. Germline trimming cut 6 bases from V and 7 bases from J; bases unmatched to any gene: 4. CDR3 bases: TGTGCCAGCAGTAGCGGGGCCGGCGGGGAGCTGTTTTTT. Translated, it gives CASSSGAGGELFF.

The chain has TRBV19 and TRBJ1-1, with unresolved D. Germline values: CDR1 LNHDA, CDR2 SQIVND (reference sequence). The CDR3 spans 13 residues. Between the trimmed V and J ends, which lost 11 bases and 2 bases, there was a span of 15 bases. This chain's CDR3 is CASSPRPNTEAFF. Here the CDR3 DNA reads TGTGCCTCCTCACCCAGGCCAAACACTGAAGCTTTCTTT.

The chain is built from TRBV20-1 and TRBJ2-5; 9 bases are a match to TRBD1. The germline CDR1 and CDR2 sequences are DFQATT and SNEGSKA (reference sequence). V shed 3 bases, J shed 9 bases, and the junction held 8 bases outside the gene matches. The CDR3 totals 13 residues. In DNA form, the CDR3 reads TGCAGTGCTAGTTTGGACAGGGGTACGCCCCAGTACTTC. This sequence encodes CSASLDRGTPQYF.

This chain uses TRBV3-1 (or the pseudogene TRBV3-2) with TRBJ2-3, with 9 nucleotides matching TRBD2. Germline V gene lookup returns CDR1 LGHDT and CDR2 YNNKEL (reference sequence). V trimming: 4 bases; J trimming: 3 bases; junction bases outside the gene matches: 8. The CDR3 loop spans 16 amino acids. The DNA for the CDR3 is TGTGCCAGCAGCCCGCGGGCCAGCGGGGGGACAGATACGCAGTATTTT. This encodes CASSPRASGGTDTQYF.

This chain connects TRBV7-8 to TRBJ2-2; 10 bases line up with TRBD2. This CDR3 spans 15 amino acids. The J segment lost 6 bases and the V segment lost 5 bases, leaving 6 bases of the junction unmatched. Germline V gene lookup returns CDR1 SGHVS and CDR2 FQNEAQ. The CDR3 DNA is TGTGCCAGCAGCCACGGGACTAGCGAACCCGGGGAGCTGTTTTTT. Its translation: CASSHGTSEPGELFF.

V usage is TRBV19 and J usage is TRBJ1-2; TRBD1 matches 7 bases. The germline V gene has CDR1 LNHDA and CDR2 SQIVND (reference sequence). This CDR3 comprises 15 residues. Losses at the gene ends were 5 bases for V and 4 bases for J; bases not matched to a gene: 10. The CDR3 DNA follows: TGTGCCAGTAGTCTTGGAACCAGGGGGGCCTATGGCTACACCTTC. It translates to CASSLGTRGAYGYTF.

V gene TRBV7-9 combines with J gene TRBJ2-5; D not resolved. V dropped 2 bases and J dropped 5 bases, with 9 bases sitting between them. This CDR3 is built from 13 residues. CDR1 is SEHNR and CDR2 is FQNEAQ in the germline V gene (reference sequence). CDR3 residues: CASSLTPSETQYF. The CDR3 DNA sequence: TGTGCCAGCAGCTTAACACCATCGGAGACCCAGTACTTC. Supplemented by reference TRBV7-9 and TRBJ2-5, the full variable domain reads DTGVSQNPRHKITKRGQNVTFRCDPISEHNRLYWYRQTLGQGPEFLTYFQNEAQLEKSRLLSDRFSAERPKGSFSTLEIQRTEQGDSAMYLCASSLTPSETQYFGPGTRLLVL.

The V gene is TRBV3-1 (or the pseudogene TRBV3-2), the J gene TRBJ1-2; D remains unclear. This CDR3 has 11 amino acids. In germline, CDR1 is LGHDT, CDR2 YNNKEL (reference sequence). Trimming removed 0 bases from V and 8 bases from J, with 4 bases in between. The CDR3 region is CASSQDLGYTF. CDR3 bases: TGTGCCAGCAGCCAAGATCTGGGCTACACCTTC.

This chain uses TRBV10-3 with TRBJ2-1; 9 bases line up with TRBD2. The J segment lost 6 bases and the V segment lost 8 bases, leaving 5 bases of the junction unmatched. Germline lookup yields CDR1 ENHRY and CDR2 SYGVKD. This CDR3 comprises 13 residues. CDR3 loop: CAISLAGINEQFF. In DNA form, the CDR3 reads TGTGCCATCTCCCTAGCGGGGATCAATGAGCAGTTCTTC.

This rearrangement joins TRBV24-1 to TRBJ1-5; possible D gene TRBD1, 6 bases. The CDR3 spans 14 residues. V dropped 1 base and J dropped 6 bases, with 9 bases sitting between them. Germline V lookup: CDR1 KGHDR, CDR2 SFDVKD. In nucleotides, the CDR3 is TGTGCCACCAGTGATTTCAGGGGAGCTCAGCCCCAGCATTTT. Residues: CATSDFRGAQPQHF.

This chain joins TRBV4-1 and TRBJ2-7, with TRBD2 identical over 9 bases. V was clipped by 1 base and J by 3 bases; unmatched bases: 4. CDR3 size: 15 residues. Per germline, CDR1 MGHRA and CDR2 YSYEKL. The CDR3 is CASSQGGLALYEQYF. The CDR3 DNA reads TGCGCCAGCAGCCAAGGGGGACTAGCACTCTACGAGCAGTACTTC.

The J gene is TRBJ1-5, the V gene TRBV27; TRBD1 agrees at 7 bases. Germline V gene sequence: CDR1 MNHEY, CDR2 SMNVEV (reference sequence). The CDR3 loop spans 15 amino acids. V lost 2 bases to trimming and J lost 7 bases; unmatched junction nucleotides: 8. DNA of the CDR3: TGTGCCAGCAGTTTAACCCCCGACAGGGTCCAGCCCCAGCATTTT. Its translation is CASSLTPDRVQPQHF.

This chain's CDR3 is CASSLYAISNQPQHF. CDR3 DNA: TGTGCCAGCAGCTTGTACGCGATTAGCAATCAGCCCCAGCATTTT. This chain links TRBV5-6 with TRBJ1-5; unclear D gene. Deletions cut 1 base from V and 0 bases from J, with 8 bases between. The CDR3 extends over 15 amino acids. Germline CDR1 and CDR2: SGHDT and YYEEEE.

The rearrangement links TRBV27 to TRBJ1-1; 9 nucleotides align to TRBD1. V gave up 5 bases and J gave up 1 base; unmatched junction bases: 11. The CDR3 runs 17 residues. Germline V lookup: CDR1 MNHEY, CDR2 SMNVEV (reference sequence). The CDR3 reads CASSEIYRGQGNTEAFF. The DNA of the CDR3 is TGTGCCAGCAGTGAAATATACAGGGGGCAGGGGAACACTGAAGCTTTCTTT.

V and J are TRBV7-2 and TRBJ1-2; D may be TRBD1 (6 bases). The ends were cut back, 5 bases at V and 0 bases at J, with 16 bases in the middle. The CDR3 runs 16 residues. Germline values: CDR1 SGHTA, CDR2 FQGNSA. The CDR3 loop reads CASSVGAGESNYGYTF. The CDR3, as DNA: TGTGCCAGCAGCGTTGGGGCAGGGGAGTCTAACTATGGCTACACCTTC. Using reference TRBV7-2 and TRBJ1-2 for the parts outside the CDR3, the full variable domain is GAGVSQSPSNKVTEKGKDVELRCDPISGHTALYWYRQSLGQGLEFLIYFQGNSAPDKSGLPSDRFSAERTGGSVSTLTIQRTQQEDSAVYLCASSVGAGESNYGYTFGSGTRLTVV.

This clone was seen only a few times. This CDR3 is CASSAGGSNTGELFF. CDR3 in DNA: TGTGCCAGCAGTGCAGGGGGGTCGAACACCGGGGAGCTGTTTTTT. This rearrangement joins TRBV6-6 to TRBJ2-2, with D perhaps matching TRBD1 (7 bases). CDR3 length equals 15 residues. Germline lookup yields CDR1 MNHNY and CDR2 SVGAGI (reference sequence). Trimming pared 5 bases from V and 0 bases from J, leaving 10 bases between.